This T cell receptor beta chain was documented in a study of T cell changes during pregnancy in multiple sclerosis. V lost 3 bases, J lost 2 bases, and 11 bases lay in between. Germline assignment: CDR1 SEHNR and CDR2 FQNEAQ (reference sequence). This CDR3 spans 14 amino acids. Clones were sequenced by immunoSEQ multiplex PCR, and TCRdb holds only the in-frame ones, with some missing. Here the sample spans about 41,000 clones, roughly 90% being singletons. The specimen comprised CD8+ T cells from peripheral blood mononuclear cells, sampled in the third trimester of pregnancy. The chain joins TRBV7-9 to TRBJ2-7; possible D gene TRBD2, 7 bases. This receptor was identified in a female donor with multiple sclerosis, enrolled in a pregnancy study. In DNA, the CDR3 is TGTGCCAGCAGCTTTCGGGGGGCCCCCTACGAGCAGTACTTC. Residues: CASSFRGAPYEQYF.